This TCR beta chain was sequenced for a study of blood T cells in healthy people across ages. PCR was performed a second time for about 7 to 12 cycles using a sample-barcoded 5' primer and a J-beta primer mix. TCRdb redid the calling of the 5' RACE reads with MiXCR, one entry per CDR3 protein. The sample records fewer than 800,000 distinct CDR3 sequences, around 20% being singletons. A note on this clonotype: The junction shows a germline mismatch at one end, possibly a read error.

The length of the CDR3 is 14 residues. Per the germline V gene, CDR1 is DFQATT and CDR2 is SNEGSKA (reference sequence). The TCR was taken from a man between 70 and 80 years old in good health. V and J are TRBV20-1 and TRBJ2-1; TRBD2 aligns across 7 bases. The sequenced material came from blood. CDR3 DNA sequence: TGCAGTGCTACTGGGGAGGGCCTCTACAATGAACAGTTCTTC. Residues: CSATGEGLYNEQFF.